This entry concerns a single TCR beta chain. Antigen unknown. These data originate in a study of T cell responses to AZD1222 COVID-19 vaccine. Study overall: Both about-4-week and about-12-week second-dose recipients were combined. Notes on the study in general: Breadth and depth of Spike-specific TCRs rose after two AZD1222 doses. Donors were chiefly white British, with a greater number of females, and clonal diversity was perhaps underestimated.

Germline loops: CDR1 ENHRY, CDR2 SYGVKD. CDR3 size: 14 residues. V gave up 8 bases and J gave up 7 bases, with 15 bases separating them. Only in-frame clones appear in the TCRdb table, and some are missing; sequencing was by immunoSEQ multiplex PCR. The top ten hold around a sixth of the sample, which has over 100,000 clones, roughly 84% seen once. This TCR came from an adult in good health. The sequenced sample was peripheral blood, obtained on day 0 of AZD1222 vaccination. The chain recombines TRBV10-3 with TRBJ1-6, with D hard to call. In nucleotides, the CDR3 is TGTGCCATCTGTAAGGACTTAGGGAATTCACCCCTCCACTTT. Amino acid sequence: CAICKDLGNSPLHF.